What follows are 21 T cell receptor beta chains derived from one specimen sequenced in a study of post-analysis software for immune sequencing data. Study-level points and caveats: Higher frequency in patients than in controls was seen for about five TRBV segments, with TRBV5-6, TRBV5-1 and TRBV20-1 among them.

These receptors have no identified antigens. The TCR beta cDNA libraries contained unique molecular identifiers. MiXCR, applied by TCRdb to the PCR reads, yields one record per CDR3 protein. The sample has about 800,000 distinct CDR3 sequences; 25% to 30% are singletons. What was sequenced was blood. These receptors were collected from a girl between 10 and 17 years old with multiple sclerosis.

V gene TRBV5-1 combines with J gene TRBJ2-5; D unresolved. Germline V lookup: CDR1 SGHRS, CDR2 YFSETQ. This CDR3 is built from 16 residues. Deletions cut 0 bases from V and 2 bases from J, with 14 bases between. The CDR3 DNA reads TGCGCCAGCAGCTTGGTCGGAAGCAGCAGTCAAGAGACCCAGTACTTC. It codes for CASSLVGSSSQETQYF.

The table lists this clonotype with a few counts. The rearrangement links TRBV11-1 to TRBJ1-2; D is ambiguous. This CDR3 spans 13 amino acids. The germline CDR1 and CDR2 sequences are SGHAT and FQDESV (reference sequence). The V end was cut by 4 bases, the J end by 8 bases, with 14 bases between. CDR3: CASSSLGELGYTF. Here the CDR3 DNA reads TGTGCCAGCAGCTCACTTGGGGAACTCGGCTACACCTTC.

This clonotype was counted only a few times. The chain has TRBV6-2 or TRBV6-3 and TRBJ2-1, with D unresolved. Germline V gene sequence: CDR1 MNHEY, CDR2 SVGEGT. The CDR3 consists of 13 residues. Trimming cost V 6 bases and J 6 bases, with 12 bases left between them. CDR3 coding DNA: TGTGCCAGCAGGGAACCGAACACCAATGAGCAGTTCTTC. Translating it yields CASREPNTNEQFF.

Many counts were recorded for this clonotype. The rearrangement joins TRBV29-1 to TRBJ2-7, with D hard to call. Per germline, CDR1 SQVTM and CDR2 ANQGSEA. The V end lost 5 bases, the J end lost 2 bases, and 13 bases lay between the germline ends. The CDR3 consists of 13 residues. The CDR3 nucleotides read TGCAGCGTTCCCGCAGCGACAACCTACGAGCAGTACTTC. Translating gives CSVPAATTYEQYF.

To note about this clonotype: The conserved phenylalanine or tryptophan normally closing the CDR3 is absent here, so this likely arose from a read error. The rearrangement joins TRBV12-3 or TRBV12-4 to TRBJ2-1, with 9 bases fitting TRBD2. J lost 9 bases, V lost 6 bases, and 9 bases had no gene match. The CDR3 is 14 residues long. The chain's CDR3 is CASSPMREGVEQFC. In DNA, the CDR3 is TGTGCCAGCAGCCCCATGCGGGAGGGCGTTGAGCAGTTCTGC.

The chain recombines TRBV6-6 with TRBJ1-2; D is unresolved. CDR3 size: 14 residues. Germline V gene data show CDR1 as MNHNY and CDR2 as SVGAGI (reference sequence). V lost 0 bases and J lost 6, with 11 bases in between. This CDR3 reads CASSYSPDWNGYTF. In DNA, the CDR3 is TGTGCCAGCAGTTACTCCCCCGATTGGAATGGCTACACCTTC.

In this sample, this clonotype turned up a few times. The J gene is TRBJ2-1, the V gene TRBV6-6; TRBD2 matches at 9 bases. J was trimmed by 7 bases and V by 1 base; bases with no gene match: 5. Germline V CDR1 and CDR2: MNHNY, SVGAGI (reference sequence). There are 15 residues in the CDR3. This chain's CDR3 is CASSYFLAGFNEQFF. For the CDR3, the DNA is TGTGCCAGCAGTTACTTCCTAGCGGGATTTAATGAGCAGTTCTTC.

The chain employs TRBV5-5 and TRBJ2-3; 15 bases are a match to TRBD2. Germline CDR1 is SGHKS and CDR2 is YYEKEE (reference sequence). The trim removed 6 bases at V and 0 bases at J, leaving 8 bases unmatched. The CDR3 runs to 18 residues. CDR3 in DNA: TGTGCCAGCATCCCGGGACTAGCGGGAGGAACTAGCACAGATACGCAGTATTTT. This sequence encodes CASIPGLAGGTSTDTQYF.

The rearrangement joins TRBV11-2 to TRBJ2-3, with D unresolved. Trimming stripped 2 bases from V and 0 bases from J, with 9 bases between. CDR3 size: 15 residues. The germline gives CDR1 SGHAT, CDR2 FQNNGV. The CDR3 DNA is TGTGCCAGCAGCTTACTATCCTATAGCACAGATACGCAGTATTTT. It is translated as CASSLLSYSTDTQYF. Full variable domain (rest looked up from reference TRBV11-2 and TRBJ2-3): EAGVAQSPRYKIIEKRQSVAFWCNPISGHATLYWYQQILGQGPKLLIQFQNNGVVDDSQLPKDRFSAERLKGVDSTLKIQPAKLEDSAVYLCASSLLSYSTDTQYFGPGTRLTVL.

The chain employs TRBV7-2 and TRBJ2-5, with unresolved D. TRBJ2-7 explains the end of the DNA better; the J call may be wrong. The CDR3 runs 12 residues. Germline V lookup: CDR1 SGHTA, CDR2 FQGNSA. Written as DNA, the CDR3 is TGTGCCAGCAGCCTTCTTTTCCACGAGCAGTACTTC. Translating gives CASSLLFHEQYF.

V and J are TRBV6-2 or TRBV6-3 and TRBJ2-5; D is unclear. This CDR3 spans 13 amino acids. Deletions cut 7 bases from V and 1 base from J, with 10 bases between. Germline V gene lookup returns CDR1 MNHEY and CDR2 SVGEGT. CDR3 residues: CASTKRRQETQYF. The CDR3 coding sequence is TGTGCCAGCACCAAGAGGCGCCAAGAGACCCAGTACTTC.

The chain joins TRBV20-1 to TRBJ2-7, with 8 bases fitting TRBD2. V trimming: 0 bases; J trimming: 2 bases; junction bases outside the gene matches: 6. The CDR3 contains 15 residues. The germline V gene has CDR1 DFQATT and CDR2 SNEGSKA (reference sequence). The CDR3 here is CSARETSVKTYEQYF. The CDR3 DNA sequence: TGCAGTGCTAGAGAGACTAGCGTAAAAACCTACGAGCAGTACTTC.

Comments on this clonotype: A single base separates this from a much larger clone, so it may be a read error. The chain is built from TRBV9 and TRBJ2-1; D is unresolved. The CDR3 covers 12 residues. Trimming cost V 3 bases and J 11 bases, with 12 bases left between them. In germline, CDR1 is SGDLS, CDR2 YYNGEE. CDR3 sequence (DNA): TGTGCCAGCAGCGCTAAGACTGCTAAGCAGTTCTTC. Translation: CASSAKTAKQFF. Using reference TRBV9 and TRBJ2-1 for the parts outside the CDR3, the full variable domain is DSGVTQTPKHLITATGQRVTLRCSPRSGDLSVYWYQQSLDQGLQFLIQYYNGEERAKGNILERFSAQQFPDLHSELNLSSLELGDSALYFCASSAKTAKQFFGPGTRLTVL.

As regards this clonotype: At one of its ends the junction is not consistent with the germline gene, which may arise from a read error. The V and J genes are TRBV7-2 and TRBJ2-5; 10 nucleotides match TRBD2. Germline-derived CDR1 and CDR2 are SGHTA and FQGNSA. The CDR3 loop spans 16 amino acids. The CDR3 DNA follows: TGTGTCAGCAGCGTTACCGGGACTAGCGAGAGAGAGACCCAGTACTTC. This codes for CVSSVTGTSERETQYF.

As concerns this clonotype: The missing conserved phenylalanine or tryptophan at the end of this CDR3 makes a read error likely. The chain couples TRBV12-3 or TRBV12-4 to TRBJ2-7, with TRBD1 identical over 8 bases. The junction had 2 bases not matched to a gene; V was cut back by 1 base and J by 0 bases. CDR3 length: 15 residues. This chain's CDR3 is CASSLGQGASYEQYC. The DNA of the CDR3 is TGTGCCAGCAGTTTAGGCCAGGGGGCCTCCTACGAGCAGTACTGC.

A few counts support this clonotype. The chain joins TRBV11-2 to TRBJ2-5, with a possible D match to TRBD1 (6 bases). The CDR3 is 15 residues long. Germline V lookup: CDR1 SGHAT, CDR2 FQNNGV. Trimming removed 4 bases from V and 5 bases from J, with 17 bases in between. The CDR3 loop is CASSSTGTTRETQYF. As DNA, the CDR3 is TGTGCCAGCAGCTCGACCGGGACAACAAGGGAGACCCAGTACTTC.

The gene calls are TRBV12-3 or TRBV12-4 and TRBJ1-2; weak D call: TRBD1 (6 bases). Trimming removed 6 bases from V and 8 bases from J, with 13 bases in between. There are 12 residues in the CDR3. The CDR3 reads CASSRDTQGYTF. In DNA form, the CDR3 reads TGTGCCAGCAGCCGGGACACCCAGGGCTACACCTTC.

This clonotype has a handful of counts. CDR3 amino acids: CASHKGWVGSQETQYF. CDR3 nucleotide sequence: TGTGCCAGCCACAAGGGGTGGGTGGGAAGCCAAGAGACCCAGTACTTC. The chain has TRBV28 and TRBJ2-5; perhaps TRBD1 as D (5 bases). This CDR3 contains 16 residues. Germline V CDR1 and CDR2: MDHEN, SYDVKM. V lost 8 bases and J lost 1, with 20 bases in between.

This chain joins TRBV6-2 or TRBV6-3 and TRBJ2-3; D may be TRBD1 (5 bases). The CDR3 runs 14 residues. CDR1 MNHEY and CDR2 SVGEGT come from the germline V gene. V shed 6 bases and J shed 10 bases, with 20 bases lying between them. The CDR3 DNA follows: TGTGCCAGCAGGTTGGTCGCAGGGCGTCAGGCGCAGTATTTT. Residues: CASRLVAGRQAQYF.

To note about this clonotype: One end of the junction fails to match germline, which may point to a read error. The chain links TRBV6-1 to TRBJ2-5; 9 bases map to TRBD2. Germline V gives CDR1 MNHNS, CDR2 SASEGT. This CDR3 comprises 19 residues. CDR3 nucleotides: TGTGCCGGCAGAGCTAGGAACGGGGTAGCGGGAGCGTTCCAAGAGACCCAGTACTTC. It is translated as CAGRARNGVAGAFQETQYF.

The chain recombines TRBV20-1 with TRBJ2-7; D gene ambiguous. There are 12 residues in the CDR3. Germline CDR1 and CDR2: DFQATT and SNEGSKA (reference sequence). Trimming removed 0 bases from V and 2 bases from J, with 5 bases in between. The CDR3 bases are TGCAGTGCTAGAGACGGACCCTACGAGCAGTACTTC. Its translation is CSARDGPYEQYF.